Listed below are T cell receptor beta chains from one sample, sequenced in a study of T cell responses to AZD1222 COVID-19 vaccine. Only in-frame clones appear in the TCRdb table, and some are missing; sequencing was by immunoSEQ multiplex PCR. The sample yields 100,000 to 150,000 clones, 94% seen once. Source: peripheral blood, taken on day 0 of AZD1222 vaccination. Receptors originate from an adult in good health. The CDR3 runs from the conserved cysteine through the conserved F or W. The D gene is left open where the match is weak. Size values are once, few and many counts, or a class for expanded clones, and some rows have none.

j_call clone_size v_call cdr3_length d_call cdr3_aa cdr3_nt
TRBJ1-2 - TRBV28 12 - CASTRGSGGYTF TGTGCCAGCACCAGGGGTTCGGGTGGCTACACCTTC
TRBJ1-5 - TRBV15 16 - CATSRAGSFSNQPQHF TGTGCCACCAGCAGAGCCGGGTCCTTTAGCAATCAGCCCCAGCATTTT
TRBJ1-1 - TRBV2 13 - CASSKEGGTEAFF TGTGCCAGCAGTAAGGAAGGAGGCACTGAAGCTTTCTTT
TRBJ2-3 once TRBV15 15 - CATSRVGGSTDTQYF TGTGCCACCAGCAGAGTAGGGGGGAGCACAGATACGCAGTATTTT
TRBJ2-7 - TRBV12-3/TRBV12-4 13 - CASSRRDYYEQYF TGTGCCAGCAGCCGACGAGATTACTACGAGCAGTACTTC
TRBJ2-5 - TRBV28 14 - CASSFRGGGETQYF TGTGCCAGCAGTTTTCGGGGAGGCGGAGAGACCCAGTACTTC
TRBJ2-1 once TRBV21-1 15 - CASSNPAGTYNEQFF TGTGCCAGCAGCAATCCGGCGGGGACCTACAATGAGCAGTTCTTC
TRBJ2-7 - TRBV29-1 12 - CSVPGTPYEQYF TGCAGCGTTCCAGGGACCCCCTACGAGCAGTACTTC
TRBJ1-1 - TRBV7-2 14 TRBD1 CASSTDRVRTEAFF TGTGCCAGCAGCACGGACAGGGTGAGGACTGAAGCTTTCTTT
TRBJ2-6 - TRBV13 18 TRBD1 CASIHRDRAFSGANVLTF TGTGCCAGCATCCACCGGGACAGGGCCTTCTCTGGGGCCAACGTCCTGACTTTC
TRBJ2-1 - TRBV4-1 12 - CASSRDYNEQFF TGCGCCAGCAGCCGAGATTACAATGAGCAGTTCTTC
TRBJ1-5 - TRBV28 13 - CVPTGRRNQPQHF TGTGTCCCAACAGGGCGGCGCAATCAGCCCCAGCATTTT
TRBJ1-6 - TRBV14 15 - CASSPQLGVNSPLHF TGTGCCAGCAGCCCACAACTAGGGGTTAATTCACCCCTCCACTTT
TRBJ2-7 - TRBV10-2 14 - CASVPPGQNYEQYF TGCGCCAGCGTGCCTCCGGGACAAAATTACGAGCAGTACTTC
TRBJ2-5 once TRBV2 13 - CASSGGREETQYF TGTGCCAGCAGTGGCGGTAGAGAAGAGACCCAGTACTTC
TRBJ2-3 - TRBV27 15 TRBD2 CASQAAGRASDTQYF TGTGCCAGTCAAGCGGCCGGGAGGGCTTCAGATACGCAGTATTTT
TRBJ2-7 - TRBV7-8 15 - CATASLYGSLYEQYF TGTGCCACCGCCAGCTTATACGGGAGCCTCTACGAGCAGTACTTC
TRBJ1-2 - TRBV3-1/TRBV3-2 15 - CASSQVAQGAYGYTF TGTGCCAGCAGCCAAGTGGCGCAGGGAGCCTATGGCTACACCTTC
TRBJ2-1 - TRBV15 15 - CATSREGRRVDEQFF TGTGCCACCAGCAGAGAGGGCAGGCGGGTGGATGAGCAGTTCTTC
TRBJ2-7 - TRBV11-2 13 - CASSSTPPREQYF TGTGCCAGCAGCTCTACCCCCCCACGCGAGCAGTACTTC
TRBJ1-6 few TRBV6-5 14 - CASTPQGRGSPLHF TGTGCCAGCACCCCACAGGGCCGAGGGTCACCCCTCCACTTT
TRBJ2-7 - TRBV5-1 14 - CASSLGGLSYEQYF TGCGCCAGCAGCTTGGGGGGTCTCTCCTACGAGCAGTACTTC
TRBJ2-7 - TRBV19 14 TRBD2 CASSTSGRAYEQYF TGTGCCAGTAGTACCAGCGGGAGGGCCTACGAGCAGTACTTC
TRBJ1-5 - TRBV6-5 13 - CASSYNSNQPQHF TGTGCCAGCAGTTACAATAGCAATCAGCCCCAGCATTTT
TRBJ2-2 - TRBV3-1/TRBV3-2 15 - CASSRLSSNTGELFF TGTGCCAGCAGCCGATTATCCTCGAACACCGGGGAGCTGTTTTTT
TRBJ1-1 once TRBV5-4 14 - CASSPAGVNTEAFF TGTGCCAGCAGCCCGGCCGGAGTGAACACTGAAGCTTTCTTT
TRBJ1-3 - TRBV18 15 TRBD1 CASSPPDRAGNTIYF TGTGCCAGCTCACCACCGGACAGGGCCGGAAACACCATATATTTT
TRBJ2-1 - TRBV24-1 17 TRBD1 CATSEAPRTGRVNEQFF TGTGCCACCAGTGAAGCGCCTAGGACAGGCCGGGTAAATGAGCAGTTCTTC
TRBJ2-7 - TRBV4-2 13 - CASSQAWMGEQYF TGTGCCAGCAGCCAAGCGTGGATGGGGGAGCAGTACTTC
TRBJ2-1 - TRBV11-3 13 - CASSLDKGRGKVF TGTGCCAGCAGCTTAGATAAAGGTCGGGGCAAGGTCTTC
TRBJ2-5 - TRBV28 14 TRBD2 CASQRLAGEETQYF TGTGCCAGCCAAAGACTAGCGGGGGAAGAGACCCAGTACTTC
TRBJ2-7 once TRBV9 18 TRBD2 CASSVDRDRASGPYEQYF TGTGCCAGCAGCGTAGATCGGGATAGGGCTAGCGGTCCCTACGAGCAGTACTTC
TRBJ1-3 - TRBV7-9 17 TRBD1 CASSRRDRHYSGNTIYF TGTGCCAGCAGCCGCCGGGACAGACACTACTCTGGAAACACCATATATTTT
TRBJ2-5 once TRBV5-5 11 - CASSLEETQYF TGTGCCAGCAGCTTGGAGGAGACCCAGTACTTC
TRBJ1-1 - TRBV2 14 - CASSWTDFNTEAFF TGTGCCAGCAGCTGGACAGACTTTAACACTGAAGCTTTCTTT
TRBJ2-1 once TRBV10-3 13 - CAISEDEDNEQFF TGTGCCATCAGTGAGGATGAGGACAATGAGCAGTTCTTC
TRBJ2-1 - TRBV11-1 16 TRBD2 CASSSWTSGSYNEQFF TGTGCCAGCAGCTCCTGGACTAGCGGGTCCTACAATGAGCAGTTCTTC
TRBJ2-3 - TRBV11-2 17 - CASSLVSERAPTDTQYF TGTGCCAGCAGCTTAGTGTCGGAGCGGGCCCCCACAGATACGCAGTATTTT
TRBJ2-6 once TRBV5-1 15 - CASGKGETGANVLTF TGCGCCAGCGGGAAGGGGGAGACTGGGGCCAACGTCCTGACTTTC
TRBJ2-5 - TRBV6-2/TRBV6-3 15 - CASSLPVPVLETQYF TGTGCCAGCAGTTTACCGGTCCCAGTTCTCGAGACCCAGTACTTC
TRBJ1-3 - TRBV29-1 9 - CSDRTTIYF TGCAGCGATAGGACCACCATATATTTT
TRBJ2-3 - TRBV19 15 - CASRTGTASTDTQYF TGTGCCAGTAGAACCGGGACGGCAAGCACAGATACGCAGTATTTT
TRBJ2-3 - TRBV19 20 TRBD2 CASSPRPGLAGGLGTDTQYF TGTGCCAGTAGTCCCCGCCCGGGACTAGCGGGAGGGTTAGGCACAGATACGCAGTATTTT
TRBJ1-5 - TRBV19 12 - CATQRGDQPQHF TGTGCCACCCAACGGGGTGATCAGCCCCAGCATTTT
TRBJ1-2 - TRBV7-9 16 - CASSYGPGTPSYGYTF TGTGCCAGCAGCTATGGCCCCGGGACACCTTCCTATGGCTACACCTTC
TRBJ1-4 - TRBV19 13 - CASSKGTREKLFF TGTGCCAGTAGTAAGGGGACACGTGAAAAACTGTTTTTT
TRBJ2-1 - TRBV4-2 17 - CASSQDRAPVPNNEQFF TGTGCCAGCAGCCAAGACAGGGCACCCGTACCCAACAATGAGCAGTTCTTC
TRBJ2-7 - TRBV4-3 16 TRBD2 CASSQFIAGSSYEQYF TGCGCCAGCAGCCAGTTCATAGCGGGGAGCTCCTACGAGCAGTACTTC
TRBJ1-5 once TRBV18 15 - CASSPGGQPNQPQHF TGTGCCAGCTCACCAGGGGGGCAGCCCAATCAGCCCCAGCATTTT
TRBJ2-1 - TRBV4-1 15 - CASSQETGIYNEQFF TGCGCCAGCAGCCAAGAAACGGGTATCTACAATGAGCAGTTCTTC
TRBJ2-7 - TRBV5-4 15 TRBD2 CASSPGLAEAYEQYF TGTGCCAGCAGCCCGGGACTAGCGGAGGCCTACGAGCAGTACTTC
TRBJ1-3 - TRBV7-8 17 - CASSLVLSRGVGNTIYF TGTGCCAGCAGCTTAGTTTTATCCCGAGGCGTTGGAAACACCATATATTTT